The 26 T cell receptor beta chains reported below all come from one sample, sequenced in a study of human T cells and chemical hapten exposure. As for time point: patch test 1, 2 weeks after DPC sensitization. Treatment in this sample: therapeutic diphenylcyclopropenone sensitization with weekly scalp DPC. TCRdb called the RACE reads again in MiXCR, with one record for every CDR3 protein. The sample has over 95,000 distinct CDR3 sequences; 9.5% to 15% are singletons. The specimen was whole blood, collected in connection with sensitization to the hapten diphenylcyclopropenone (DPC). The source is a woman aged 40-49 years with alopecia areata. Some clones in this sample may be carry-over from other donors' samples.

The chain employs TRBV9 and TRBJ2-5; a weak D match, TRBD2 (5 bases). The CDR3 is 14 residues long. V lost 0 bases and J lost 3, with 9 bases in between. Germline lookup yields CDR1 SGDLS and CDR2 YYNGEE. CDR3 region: CASSVATREETQYF. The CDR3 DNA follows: TGTGCCAGCAGCGTAGCTACTAGGGAAGAGACCCAGTACTTC.

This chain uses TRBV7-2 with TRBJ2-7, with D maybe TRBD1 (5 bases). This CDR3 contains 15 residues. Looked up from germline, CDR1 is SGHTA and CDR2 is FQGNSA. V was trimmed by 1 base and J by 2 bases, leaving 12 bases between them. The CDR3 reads CASSLDLPTAYEQYF. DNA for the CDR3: TGTGCCAGCAGCTTAGACCTCCCGACAGCCTACGAGCAGTACTTC.

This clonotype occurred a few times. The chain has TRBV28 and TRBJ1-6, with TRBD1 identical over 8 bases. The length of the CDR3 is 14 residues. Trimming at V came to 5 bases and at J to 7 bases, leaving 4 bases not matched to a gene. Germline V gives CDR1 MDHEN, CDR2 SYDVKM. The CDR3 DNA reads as TGTGCCAGCAGTACAGGGGGTTGGAATTCACCCCTCCACTTT. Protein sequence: CASSTGGWNSPLHF.

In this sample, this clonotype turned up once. CDR3 amino acids: CASSQKREGQGTDTQYF. Written as DNA, the CDR3 is TGCGCCAGCAGCCAAAAGCGGGAGGGCCAGGGCACAGATACGCAGTATTTT. V usage is TRBV4-3 and J usage is TRBJ2-3; 10 bases are shared with TRBD2. V was clipped by 2 bases and J by 1 base; unmatched bases: 6. This CDR3 contains 17 residues. Germline V lookup: CDR1 LGHNA, CDR2 YSLEER.

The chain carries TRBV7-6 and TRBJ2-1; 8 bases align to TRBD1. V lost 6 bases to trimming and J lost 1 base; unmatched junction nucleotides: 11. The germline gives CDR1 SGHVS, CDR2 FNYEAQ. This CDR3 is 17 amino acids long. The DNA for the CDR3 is TGTGCCAGCAGTCAACTCCCAGGGGGCTTATCCTACAATGAGCAGTTCTTC. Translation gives CASSQLPGGLSYNEQFF. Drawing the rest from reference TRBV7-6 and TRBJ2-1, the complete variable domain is GAGVSQSPRYKVTKRGQDVALRCDPISGHVSLYWYRQALGQGPEFLTYFNYEAQQDKSGLPNDRFSAERPEGSISTLTIQRTEQRDSAMYRCASSQLPGGLSYNEQFFGPGTRLTVL.

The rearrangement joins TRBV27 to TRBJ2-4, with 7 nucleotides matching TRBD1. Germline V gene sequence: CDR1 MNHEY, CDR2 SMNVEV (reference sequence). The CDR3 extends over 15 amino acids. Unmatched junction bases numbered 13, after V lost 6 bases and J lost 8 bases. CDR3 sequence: CASRKYRGGGDIQYF. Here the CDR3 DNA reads TGTGCCAGCAGGAAGTACAGGGGTGGGGGTGACATTCAGTACTTC.

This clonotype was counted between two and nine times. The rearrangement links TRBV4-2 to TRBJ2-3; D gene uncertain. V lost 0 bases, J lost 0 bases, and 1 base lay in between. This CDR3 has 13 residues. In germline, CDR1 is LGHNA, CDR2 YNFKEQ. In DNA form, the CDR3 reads TGTGCCAGCAGCCAAGACAGCACAGATACGCAGTATTTT. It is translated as CASSQDSTDTQYF.

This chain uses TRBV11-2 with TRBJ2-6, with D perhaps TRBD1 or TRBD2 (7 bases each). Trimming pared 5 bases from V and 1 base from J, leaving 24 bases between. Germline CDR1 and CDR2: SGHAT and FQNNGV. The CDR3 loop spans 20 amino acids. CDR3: CASSPKAGQPRRSGANVLTF. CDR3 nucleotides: TGTGCCAGCAGCCCGAAAGCGGGACAGCCCCGGAGGTCTGGGGCCAACGTCCTGACTTTC.

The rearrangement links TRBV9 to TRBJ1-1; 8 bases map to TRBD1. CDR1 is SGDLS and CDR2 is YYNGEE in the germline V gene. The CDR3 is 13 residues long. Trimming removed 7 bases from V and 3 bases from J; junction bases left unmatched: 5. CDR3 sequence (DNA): TGTGCCAGCGGACAGGGTCGCTACACTGAAGCTTTCTTT. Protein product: CASGQGRYTEAFF.

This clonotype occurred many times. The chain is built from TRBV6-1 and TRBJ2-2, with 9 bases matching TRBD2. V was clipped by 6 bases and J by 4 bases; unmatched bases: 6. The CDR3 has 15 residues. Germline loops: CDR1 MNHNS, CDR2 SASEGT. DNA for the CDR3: TGTGCCAGCAGGGCGGGAGGGACGATCACCGGGGAGCTGTTTTTT. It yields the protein CASRAGGTITGELFF.

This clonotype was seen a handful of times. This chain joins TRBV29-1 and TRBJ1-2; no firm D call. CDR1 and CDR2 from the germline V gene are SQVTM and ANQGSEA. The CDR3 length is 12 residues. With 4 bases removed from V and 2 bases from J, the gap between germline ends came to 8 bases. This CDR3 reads CSVVERNYGYTF. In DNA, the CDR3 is TGCAGCGTTGTTGAGCGGAACTATGGCTACACCTTC.

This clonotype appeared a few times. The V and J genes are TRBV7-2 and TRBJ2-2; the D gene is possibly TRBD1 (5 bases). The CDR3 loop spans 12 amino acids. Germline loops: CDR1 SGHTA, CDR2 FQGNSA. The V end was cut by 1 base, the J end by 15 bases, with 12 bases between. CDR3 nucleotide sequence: TGTGCCAGCAGCTTAGATAGGGGAACGATGTTTTTT. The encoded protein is CASSLDRGTMFF.

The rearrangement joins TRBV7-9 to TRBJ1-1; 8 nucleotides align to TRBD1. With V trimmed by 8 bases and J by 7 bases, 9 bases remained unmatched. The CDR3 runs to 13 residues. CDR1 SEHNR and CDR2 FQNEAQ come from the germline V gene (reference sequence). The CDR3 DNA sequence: TGTGCCAGCGACCCGACAGGGGTCGGTGAAGCTTTCTTT. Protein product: CASDPTGVGEAFF.

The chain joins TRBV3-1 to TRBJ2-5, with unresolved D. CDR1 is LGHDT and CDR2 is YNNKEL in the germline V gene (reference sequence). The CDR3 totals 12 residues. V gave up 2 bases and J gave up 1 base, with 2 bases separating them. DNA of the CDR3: TGTGCCAGCAGCCAATTCCAAGAGACCCAGTACTTC. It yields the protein CASSQFQETQYF.

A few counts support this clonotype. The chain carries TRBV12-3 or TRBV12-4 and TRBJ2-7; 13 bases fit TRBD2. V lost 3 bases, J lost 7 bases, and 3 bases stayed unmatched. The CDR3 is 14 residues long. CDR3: CASSFGLAGEEQYF. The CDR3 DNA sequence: TGTGCCAGCAGTTTTGGACTAGCGGGAGAAGAGCAGTACTTC.

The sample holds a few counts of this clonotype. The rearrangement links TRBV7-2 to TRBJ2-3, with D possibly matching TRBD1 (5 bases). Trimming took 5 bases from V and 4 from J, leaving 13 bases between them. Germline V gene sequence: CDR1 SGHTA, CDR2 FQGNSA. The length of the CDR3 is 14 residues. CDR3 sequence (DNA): TGTGCCAGCAGCCAAGGGGTCAGGGCAGATACGCAGTATTTT. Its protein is CASSQGVRADTQYF.

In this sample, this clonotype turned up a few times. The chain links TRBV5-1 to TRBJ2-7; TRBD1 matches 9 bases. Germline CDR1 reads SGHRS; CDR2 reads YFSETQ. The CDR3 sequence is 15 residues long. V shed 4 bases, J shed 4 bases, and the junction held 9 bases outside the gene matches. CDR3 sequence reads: CASSTSGGQGYEQYF. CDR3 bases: TGCGCCAGCAGCACGTCCGGCGGACAGGGGTACGAGCAGTACTTC. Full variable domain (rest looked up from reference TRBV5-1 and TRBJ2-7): KAGVTQTPRYLIKTRGQQVTLSCSPISGHRSVSWYQQTPGQGLQFLFEYFSETQRNKGNFPGRFSGRQFSNSRSEMNVSTLELGDSALYLCASSTSGGQGYEQYFGPGTRLTVT.

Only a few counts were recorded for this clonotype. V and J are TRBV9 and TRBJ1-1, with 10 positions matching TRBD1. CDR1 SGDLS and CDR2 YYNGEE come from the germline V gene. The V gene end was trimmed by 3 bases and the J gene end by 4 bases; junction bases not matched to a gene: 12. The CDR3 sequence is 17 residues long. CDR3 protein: CASSGNRDRGEFTEAFF. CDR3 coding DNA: TGTGCCAGCAGCGGTAACCGGGACAGGGGCGAGTTCACTGAAGCTTTCTTT.

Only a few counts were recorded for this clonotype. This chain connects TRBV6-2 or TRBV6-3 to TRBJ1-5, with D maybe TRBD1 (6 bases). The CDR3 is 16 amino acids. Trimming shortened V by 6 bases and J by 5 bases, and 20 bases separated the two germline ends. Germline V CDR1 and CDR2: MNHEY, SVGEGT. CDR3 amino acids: CASSLGAGARHQPQHF. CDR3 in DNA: TGTGCCAGCAGCCTTGGGGCAGGGGCACGGCATCAGCCCCAGCATTTT.

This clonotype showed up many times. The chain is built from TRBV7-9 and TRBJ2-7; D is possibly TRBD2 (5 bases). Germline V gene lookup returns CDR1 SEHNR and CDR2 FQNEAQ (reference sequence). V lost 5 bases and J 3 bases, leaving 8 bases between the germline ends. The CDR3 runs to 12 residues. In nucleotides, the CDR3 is TGTGCCAGCAGCGCTCGGGACTACGAGCAGTACTTC. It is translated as CASSARDYEQYF. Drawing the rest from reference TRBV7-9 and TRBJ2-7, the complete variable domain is DTGVSQNPRHKITKRGQNVTFRCDPISEHNRLYWYRQTLGQGPEFLTYFQNEAQLEKSRLLSDRFSAERPKGSFSTLEIQRTEQGDSAMYLCASSARDYEQYFGPGTRLTVT.

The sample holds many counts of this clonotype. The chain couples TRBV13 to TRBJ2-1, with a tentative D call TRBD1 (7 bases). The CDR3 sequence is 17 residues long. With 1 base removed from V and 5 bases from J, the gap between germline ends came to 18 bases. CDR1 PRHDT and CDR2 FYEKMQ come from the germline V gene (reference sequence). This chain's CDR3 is CASSLVAGQQNNNEQFF. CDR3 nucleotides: TGTGCCAGCAGCTTAGTGGCGGGACAGCAAAACAACAATGAGCAGTTCTTC.

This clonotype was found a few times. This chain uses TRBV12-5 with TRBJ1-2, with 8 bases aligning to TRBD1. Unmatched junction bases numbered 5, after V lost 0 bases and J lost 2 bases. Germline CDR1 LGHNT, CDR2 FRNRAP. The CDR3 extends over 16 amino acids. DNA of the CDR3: TGTGCTAGTGGTTTGGTAATCGGACAGGGAAACTATGGCTACACCTTC. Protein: CASGLVIGQGNYGYTF.

CDR3 DNA sequence: TGTGCCACCGCACAGGGGTGGAACACTGAAGCTTTCTTT. This translates into CATAQGWNTEAFF. The chain links TRBV11-2 to TRBJ1-1, with 7 bases identical to TRBD1. Trimming at V came to 10 bases and at J to 1 base, leaving 6 bases not matched to a gene. This CDR3 region has 13 residues. CDR1 and CDR2 from the germline V gene are SGHAT and FQNNGV.

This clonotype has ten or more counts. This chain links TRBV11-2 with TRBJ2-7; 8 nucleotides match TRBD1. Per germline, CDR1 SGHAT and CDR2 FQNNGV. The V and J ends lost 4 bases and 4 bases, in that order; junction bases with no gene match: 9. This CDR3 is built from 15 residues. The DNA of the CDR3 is TGTGCCAGCAGCTCCAACAGGGGGGCAGGGTACGAGCAGTACTTC. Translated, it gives CASSSNRGAGYEQYF.

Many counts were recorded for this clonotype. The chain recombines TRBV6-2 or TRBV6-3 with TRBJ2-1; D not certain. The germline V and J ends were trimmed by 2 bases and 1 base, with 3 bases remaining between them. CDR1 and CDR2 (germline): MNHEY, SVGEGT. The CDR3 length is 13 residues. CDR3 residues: CASSYLSYNEQFF. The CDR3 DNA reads TGTGCCAGCAGTTACCTGTCCTACAATGAGCAGTTCTTC.

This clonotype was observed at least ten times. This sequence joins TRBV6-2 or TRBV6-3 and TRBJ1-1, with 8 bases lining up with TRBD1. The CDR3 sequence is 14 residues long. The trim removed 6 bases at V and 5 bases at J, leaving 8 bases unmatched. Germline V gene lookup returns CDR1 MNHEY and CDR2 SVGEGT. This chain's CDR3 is CASSHQGARTEAFF. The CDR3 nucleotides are TGTGCCAGCAGCCATCAGGGGGCCAGAACTGAAGCTTTCTTT.